This passage covers 15 T cell receptor beta chains from one sample sequenced in a study of blood T cells in healthy people across ages. The authors ran a second PCR of roughly 6 to 12 cycles using a sample-barcoded 5' primer and a J-beta primer mix. Using its own MiXCR run on the 5' RACE reads, TCRdb lists one record per CDR3 protein. The table includes 1.5 million to 2 million distinct CDR3 sequences, 39% detected once. The sample consisted of blood. The receptor source for this set is a human donor in good health.

The V call is TRBV7-2, the J call TRBJ1-2, with 10 bases that match TRBD1. The germline CDR1 and CDR2 sequences are SGHTA and FQGNSA. Losses at the gene ends were 5 bases for V and 9 bases for J; bases not matched to a gene: 6. The CDR3 is 13 residues long. CDR3 DNA: TGTGCCAGCAGCAAAGGGACAGGGGAACGCTACACCTTC. Residues: CASSKGTGERYTF.

J is TRBJ1-2 and V is TRBV29-1, with D maybe TRBD1 (6 bases). The germline gives CDR1 SQVTM, CDR2 ANQGSEA. V was pared by 6 bases and J by 6 bases, with 14 bases between. The CDR3 is 12 amino acids. CDR3: CSVVQGNDGYTF. CDR3 bases: TGCAGCGTCGTGCAGGGGAATGATGGCTACACCTTC.

This chain joins TRBV20-1 and TRBJ1-6; D ambiguous. The V and J ends lost 0 bases and 10 bases respectively, with 16 bases between them. CDR3 length equals 15 residues. Germline CDR1 and CDR2: DFQATT and SNEGSKA (reference sequence). The CDR3 loop is CSARDRSGSGSPLHF. The CDR3 DNA follows: TGCAGTGCTAGAGATAGGTCCGGATCCGGCTCACCCCTCCACTTT.

The chain joins TRBV7-2 to TRBJ2-5, with 12 positions matching TRBD2. The ends lost 4 bases at V and 5 bases at J; junction bases unmatched: 5. Germline V CDR1 and CDR2: SGHTA, FQGNSA. The CDR3 covers 15 residues. CDR3 residues: CASSSRLAGVETQYF. CDR3 coding DNA: TGTGCCAGCAGCTCTAGACTAGCGGGGGTGGAGACCCAGTACTTC.

This clonotype was seen a few times. The chain joins TRBV7-9 to TRBJ1-1, with D tentatively TRBD1 (5 bases). CDR1 SEHNR and CDR2 FQNEAQ come from the germline V gene (reference sequence). Trimming cost V 1 base and J 3 bases, with 9 bases left between them. The CDR3 length is 14 residues. CDR3 DNA sequence: TGTGCCAGCAGCTTAGGAGGGGTCGACACTGAAGCTTTCTTT. It specifies CASSLGGVDTEAFF.

The chain recombines TRBV10-3 with TRBJ2-7; 7 bases line up with TRBD1. Germline values: CDR1 ENHRY, CDR2 SYGVKD. This CDR3 has 15 amino acids. The V gene end was trimmed by 6 bases and the J gene end by 3 bases; junction bases not matched to a gene: 11. The CDR3 nucleotides read TGTGCCATCAGGGCTACTGACAGGGTCCTCTACGAGCAGTACTTC. It yields the protein CAIRATDRVLYEQYF.

The sample holds a few counts of this clonotype. This rearrangement joins TRBV4-3 to TRBJ2-3; TRBD1 is a possible D gene (5 bases). V was shortened by 2 bases and J by 0 bases, with 12 bases between the two germline ends. The CDR3 has 16 residues. In germline, CDR1 is LGHNA, CDR2 YSLEER. CDR3 region: CASSQQGTPSTDTQYF. The CDR3 DNA reads TGCGCCAGCAGCCAACAGGGAACGCCAAGCACAGATACGCAGTATTTT.

J is TRBJ2-3 and V is TRBV29-1; possibly TRBD1 or TRBD2 for D (5 bases each). V lost 5 bases and J lost 0, with 15 bases in between. Germline-derived CDR1 and CDR2 are SQVTM and ANQGSEA. This CDR3 is 15 amino acids long. CDR3 in DNA: TGCAGCGTTTTGGGGGTGGATTCTAGCACAGATACGCAGTATTTT. Its translation is CSVLGVDSSTDTQYF.

The chain links TRBV6-1 to TRBJ1-5; a weak D match, TRBD1 (6 bases). The CDR3 totals 17 residues. CDR1 and CDR2 (germline): MNHNS, SASEGT. With 9 bases removed from V and 2 bases from J, the gap between germline ends came to 23 bases. The CDR3: CASARIAGGQGNQPQHF. CDR3 DNA sequence: TGTGCCAGTGCTCGTATTGCTGGGGGCCAGGGCAATCAGCCCCAGCATTTT.

This clonotype was recorded a few times. The chain is built from TRBV5-1 and TRBJ2-1; the D gene is possibly TRBD2 (6 bases). V was pared by 4 bases and J by 0 bases, with 14 bases between. The CDR3 has 16 amino acids. CDR1 and CDR2 (germline): SGHRS, YFSETQ. The CDR3 protein is CASSPDSGSSYNEQFF. CDR3 bases: TGCGCCAGCAGCCCCGATAGCGGAAGCTCCTACAATGAGCAGTTCTTC.

Only one count was recorded for this clonotype. The chain combines TRBV7-8 with TRBJ1-5, with D unresolved. CDR1 is SGHVS and CDR2 is FQNEAQ in the germline V gene. The V gene lost 0 bases and the J gene lost 3 bases, with 6 bases spanning the gap. The CDR3 totals 14 residues. The CDR3 sequence: CASSLARLNQPQHF. CDR3 sequence (DNA): TGTGCCAGCAGCTTAGCGAGGCTCAATCAGCCCCAGCATTTT. The full variable domain, with the rest looked up from reference TRBV7-8 and TRBJ1-5, is GAGVSQSPRYKVAKRGQDVALRCDPISGHVSLFWYQQALGQGPEFLTYFQNEAQLDKSGLPSDRFFAERPEGSVSTLKIQRTQQEDSAVYLCASSLARLNQPQHFGDGTRLSIL.

This chain links TRBV20-1 with TRBJ1-1; D perhaps matches TRBD1 (5 bases). Germline V CDR1 and CDR2: DFQATT, SNEGSKA (reference sequence). This CDR3 has 14 residues. V was pared by 5 bases and J by 0 bases, with 13 bases between. The CDR3, as DNA: TGCAGTGCTGTCAGGGTCGACATGAACACTGAAGCTTTCTTT. Translated: CSAVRVDMNTEAFF.

This clonotype occurred many times. The chain employs TRBV5-1 and TRBJ1-1; D gene ambiguous. Trimming removed 0 bases at V and 3 bases at J, with 9 bases between. Germline V lookup: CDR1 SGHRS, CDR2 YFSETQ. CDR3 size: 14 residues. The CDR3 DNA reads TGCGCCAGCAGCTTGGCGGAGGGCTACACTGAAGCTTTCTTT. It codes for CASSLAEGYTEAFF. Filled out from reference TRBV5-1 and TRBJ1-1, the complete variable domain reads KAGVTQTPRYLIKTRGQQVTLSCSPISGHRSVSWYQQTPGQGLQFLFEYFSETQRNKGNFPGRFSGRQFSNSRSEMNVSTLELGDSALYLCASSLAEGYTEAFFGQGTRLTVV.

This chain's CDR3 is CSARGDMDQPQHF. In DNA form, the CDR3 reads TGCAGTGCTAGAGGTGACATGGATCAGCCCCAGCATTTT. V is TRBV20-1 and J is TRBJ1-5; D is unclear. CDR1 DFQATT and CDR2 SNEGSKA come from the germline V gene (reference sequence). Trimming shortened V by 1 base and J by 5 bases, and 9 bases separated the two germline ends. The CDR3 runs 13 residues.

The CDR3 spells CASSLPHPVGRETQYF. DNA for the CDR3: TGTGCCAGCAGCTTACCGCACCCGGTAGGCCGAGAGACCCAGTACTTC. The chain couples TRBV7-8 to TRBJ2-5; D remains unclear. Germline CDR1 SGHVS, CDR2 FQNEAQ. Trimming removed 2 bases at V and 4 bases at J, with 17 bases between. This CDR3 is built from 16 residues.